These 14 T cell receptor beta chains originate from one sample sequenced in a study of blood T cells in healthy people across ages. Then a second PCR, running roughly 7 to 11 cycles, was carried out with a sample-barcoded 5' primer and a J-beta primer mix. TCRdb fed the 5' RACE reads into MiXCR, producing one record per CDR3 protein. Of roughly 680,000 distinct CDR3 sequences in the sample, more than 45% are singletons; the top ten hold roughly 14%. Sequenced sample: blood. Receptors were obtained from a woman at least 80 years old in good health.

This clonotype appeared many times. This sequence joins TRBV2 and TRBJ2-5; 8 bases fit TRBD1. The ends lost 9 bases at V and 11 bases at J; junction bases unmatched: 17. This CDR3 is 14 amino acids long. CDR1 SNHLY and CDR2 FYNNEI come from the germline V gene. As DNA, the CDR3 is TGTGCCAGTAAGGAACAGGGGGACCTCGAGAAGCAGTACTTC. Translated: CASKEQGDLEKQYF.

The V and J genes are TRBV18 and TRBJ1-1; perhaps TRBD1 as D (5 bases). The CDR3 length is 13 residues. Germline V CDR1 and CDR2: KGHSH, LQKENI. The V gene lost 3 bases and the J gene lost 5 bases, with 10 bases spanning the gap. DNA for the CDR3: TGTGCCAGCTCACCCGCAGGGTTGACTGAAGCTTTCTTT. This codes for CASSPAGLTEAFF.

A few counts support this clonotype. One end of the junction fails to match germline, which may point to a read error. The J gene is TRBJ2-7, the V gene TRBV29-1; TRBD1 might be the D (5 bases). CDR3 length: 11 residues. The V gene's germline CDR1 is SQVTM and CDR2 ANQGSEA. DNA for the CDR3: TGCAGCGCTGAAGACAGCTACGAGCAGTACTTC. Translating gives CSAEDSYEQYF.

The chain couples TRBV5-6 to TRBJ1-5, with no clear D. The CDR3 is 17 amino acids. V dropped 0 bases and J dropped 0 bases, with 13 bases sitting between them. Per germline, CDR1 SGHDT and CDR2 YYEEEE. DNA of the CDR3: TGTGCCAGCAGCTTGGGCGGACGGAGATATAGCAATCAGCCCCAGCATTTT. Protein product: CASSLGGRRYSNQPQHF.

The chain's CDR3 is CASRTGTGSSYGYTF. CDR3 nucleotide sequence: TGCGCTAGTCGAACCGGGACAGGTAGCTCCTATGGCTACACCTTC. The J gene is TRBJ1-2, the V gene TRBV4-3, with 8 bases that match TRBD1. The CDR3 is made up of 15 amino acids. Germline loops: CDR1 LGHNA, CDR2 YSLEER.

This chain joins TRBV3-1 and TRBJ2-7; a weak D match, TRBD1 (6 bases). The end of the DNA aligns better with TRBJ2-5, so the J call may be wrong. This CDR3 region has 15 residues. CDR1 and CDR2 (germline): LGHDT, YNNKEL (reference sequence). DNA for the CDR3: TGTGCCAGCAGCCAAGAAGGGGGTCGGCAGGAGACCCAGTACTTC. Its translation is CASSQEGGRQETQYF.

The V call is TRBV2, the J call TRBJ1-6; no reliable D call. The V gene's germline CDR1 is SNHLY and CDR2 FYNNEI. V lost 1 base to trimming and J lost 14 bases, with 9 bases between them. This CDR3 is built from 12 residues. The CDR3 reads CASSEDGPTLHF. CDR3 nucleotide sequence: TGTGCCAGCAGTGAAGATGGGCCGACCCTCCACTTT. Full variable domain (remainder filled in from reference TRBV2 and TRBJ1-6): EPEVTQTPSHQVTQMGQEVILRCVPISNHLYFYWYRQILGQKVEFLVSFYNNEISEKSEIFDDQFSVERPDGSNFTLKIRSTKLEDSAMYFCASSEDGPTLHFGNGTRLTVT.

The V gene is TRBV5-1, the J gene TRBJ1-1; 7 positions match TRBD1. Germline V gives CDR1 SGHRS, CDR2 YFSETQ. J lost 0 bases, V lost 2 bases, and 1 base had no gene match. The CDR3 spans 14 residues. Written as DNA, the CDR3 is TGCGCCAGCAGCTTTCAGGGGGTGAACACTGAAGCTTTCTTT. Protein: CASSFQGVNTEAFF.

V gene TRBV12-3 or TRBV12-4 combines with J gene TRBJ2-1, with 9 bases aligning to TRBD2. J was trimmed by 9 bases and V by 3 bases; bases with no gene match: 9. The CDR3 loop spans 15 amino acids. The CDR3 DNA is TGTGCCAGCAGTTTTAGGGCGGGGGGGCGTGGTGAGCAGTTCTTC. Translated: CASSFRAGGRGEQFF.

As to this clonotype: This sequence may be a read error, since a much larger clone differs from it by one base. The J gene is TRBJ2-7, the V gene TRBV11-2, with TRBD1 matching over 8 bases. TRBJ2-1 matches the DNA end more closely, so the J call is doubtful. The CDR3 totals 17 residues. Germline V gives CDR1 SGHAT, CDR2 FQNNGV. CDR3 region: CAGSFSGGEGRLNEQFF. The CDR3 bases are TGTGCCGGCAGCTTCTCAGGGGGCGAAGGGCGATTAAATGAGCAGTTCTTC.

The chain has TRBV14 and TRBJ2-2; D is undetermined. Trimming took off 1 base at V and 6 bases at J, with 3 bases between the two ends. The germline CDR1 and CDR2 sequences are SGHDN and FVKESK. CDR3 length: 12 residues. This chain's CDR3 is CASSQAPGELFF. CDR3 in DNA: TGTGCCAGCAGCCAAGCCCCCGGGGAGCTGTTTTTT.

About this clonotype itself: One base away lies a much larger clone, so this may be a sequencing read error. This chain connects TRBV11-1 to TRBJ2-3; 7 bases map to TRBD2. This CDR3 contains 15 residues. Germline V gene sequence: CDR1 SGHAT, CDR2 FQDESV (reference sequence). The V gene end was trimmed by 5 bases and the J gene end by 1 base; junction bases not matched to a gene: 6. The CDR3 region has the DNA TGTGCCAGCAGCACGACTAGCAACCGCACAGATACGCAGTATTTT. This codes for CASSTTSNRTDTQYF.

The rearrangement uses TRBV10-3 and TRBJ2-5, with TRBD2 as a possible D gene (6 bases). TRBJ2-7 explains the end of the DNA better; the J call may be wrong. Germline CDR1 and CDR2: ENHRY and SYGVKD. The CDR3 is 15 residues long. DNA for the CDR3: TGTGCCATCAGATACAACGGGACTCTTACCTACGAGCAGTACTTC. Encoded protein: CAIRYNGTLTYEQYF.

In its sample, this clonotype was seen a few times. The V call is TRBV2, the J call TRBJ2-7; a weak D match, TRBD1 (6 bases). Trimming took 8 bases from V and 3 from J, leaving 26 bases between them. CDR3 size: 17 residues. The germline V gene has CDR1 SNHLY and CDR2 FYNNEI. The chain's CDR3 is CASLDTAFRRGFYEQYF. The DNA of the CDR3 is TGTGCCAGCTTAGACACAGCGTTTCGTAGGGGGTTCTACGAGCAGTACTTC. The full variable domain, its missing parts supplied by reference TRBV2 and TRBJ2-7, is EPEVTQTPSHQVTQMGQEVILRCVPISNHLYFYWYRQILGQKVEFLVSFYNNEISEKSEIFDDQFSVERPDGSNFTLKIRSTKLEDSAMYFCASLDTAFRRGFYEQYFGPGTRLTVT.